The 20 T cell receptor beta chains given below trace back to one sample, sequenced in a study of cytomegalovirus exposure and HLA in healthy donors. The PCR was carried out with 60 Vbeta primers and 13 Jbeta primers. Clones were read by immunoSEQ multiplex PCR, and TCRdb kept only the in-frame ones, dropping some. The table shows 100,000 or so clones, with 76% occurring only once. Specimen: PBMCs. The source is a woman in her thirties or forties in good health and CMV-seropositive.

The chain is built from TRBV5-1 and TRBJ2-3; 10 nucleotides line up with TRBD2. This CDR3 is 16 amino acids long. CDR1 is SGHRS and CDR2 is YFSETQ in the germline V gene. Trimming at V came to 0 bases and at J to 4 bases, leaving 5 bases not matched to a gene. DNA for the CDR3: TGCGCCAGCAGCTTGGAAAGCGGGGGGGGGTCAGATACGCAGTATTTT. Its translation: CASSLESGGGSDTQYF.

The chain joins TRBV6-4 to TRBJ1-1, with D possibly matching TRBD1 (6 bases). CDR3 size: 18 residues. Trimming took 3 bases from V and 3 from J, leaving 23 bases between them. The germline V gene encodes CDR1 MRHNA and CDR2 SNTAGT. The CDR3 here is CASSDRLGGQYWDTEAFF. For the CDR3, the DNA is TGTGCCAGCAGTGATCGCCTGGGGGGGCAATATTGGGACACTGAAGCTTTCTTT.

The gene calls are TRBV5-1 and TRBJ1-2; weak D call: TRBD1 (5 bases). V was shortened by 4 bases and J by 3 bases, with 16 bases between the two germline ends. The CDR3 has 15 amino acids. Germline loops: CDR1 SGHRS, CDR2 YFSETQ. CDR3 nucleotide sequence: TGCGCCAGCAGCCCCTCGGCGGGGGATTACTATGGCTACACCTTC. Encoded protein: CASSPSAGDYYGYTF. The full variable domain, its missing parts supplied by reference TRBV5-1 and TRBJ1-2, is KAGVTQTPRYLIKTRGQQVTLSCSPISGHRSVSWYQQTPGQGLQFLFEYFSETQRNKGNFPGRFSGRQFSNSRSEMNVSTLELGDSALYLCASSPSAGDYYGYTFGSGTRLTVV.

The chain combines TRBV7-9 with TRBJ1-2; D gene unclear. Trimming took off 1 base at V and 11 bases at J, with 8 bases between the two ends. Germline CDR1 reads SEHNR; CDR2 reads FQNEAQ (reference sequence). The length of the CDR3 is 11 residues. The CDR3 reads CASSLETGYTF. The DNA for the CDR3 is TGTGCCAGCAGCTTAGAGACTGGTTACACCTTC.

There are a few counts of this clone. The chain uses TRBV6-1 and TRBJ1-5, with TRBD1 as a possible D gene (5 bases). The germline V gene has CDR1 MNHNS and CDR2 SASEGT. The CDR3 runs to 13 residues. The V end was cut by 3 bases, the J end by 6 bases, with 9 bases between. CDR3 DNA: TGTGCCAGCAGTGAGACAGTTGGTCAGCCCCAGCATTTT. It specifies CASSETVGQPQHF.

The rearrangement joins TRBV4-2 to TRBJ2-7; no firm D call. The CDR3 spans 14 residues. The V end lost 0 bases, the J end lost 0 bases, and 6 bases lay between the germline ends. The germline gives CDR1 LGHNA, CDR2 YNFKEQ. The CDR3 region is CASSQDASSYEQYF. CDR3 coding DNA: TGTGCCAGCAGCCAAGATGCGTCCTCCTACGAGCAGTACTTC.

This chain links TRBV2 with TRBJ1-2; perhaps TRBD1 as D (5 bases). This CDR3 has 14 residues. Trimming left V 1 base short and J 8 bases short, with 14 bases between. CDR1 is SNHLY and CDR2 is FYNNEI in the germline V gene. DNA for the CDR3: TGTGCCAGCAGTGAAGAGGGGTCAGGCGTCGGCTACACCTTC. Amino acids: CASSEEGSGVGYTF.

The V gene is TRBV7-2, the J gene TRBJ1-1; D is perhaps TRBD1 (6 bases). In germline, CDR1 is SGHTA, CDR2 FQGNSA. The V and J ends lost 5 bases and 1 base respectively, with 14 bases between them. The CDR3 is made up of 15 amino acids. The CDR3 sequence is CASSPHRAQNTEAFF. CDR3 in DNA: TGTGCCAGCAGCCCACACAGGGCGCAGAACACTGAAGCTTTCTTT. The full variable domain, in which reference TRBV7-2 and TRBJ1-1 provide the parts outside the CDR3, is GAGVSQSPSNKVTEKGKDVELRCDPISGHTALYWYRQSLGQGLEFLIYFQGNSAPDKSGLPSDRFSAERTGGSVSTLTIQRTQQEDSAVYLCASSPHRAQNTEAFFGQGTRLTVV.

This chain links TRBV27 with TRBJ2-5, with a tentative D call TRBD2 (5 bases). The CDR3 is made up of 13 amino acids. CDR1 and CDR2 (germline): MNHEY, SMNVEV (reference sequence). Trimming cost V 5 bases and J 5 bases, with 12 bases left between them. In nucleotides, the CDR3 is TGTGCCAGCAGTCCTCGGACTGACGAGACCCAGTACTTC. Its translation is CASSPRTDETQYF.

The CDR3 here is CASSPGQANYGYTF. The DNA of the CDR3 is TGCGCCAGCAGTCCAGGACAGGCGAACTATGGCTACACCTTC. The rearrangement links TRBV10-1 to TRBJ1-2; TRBD1 agrees at 7 bases. V was clipped by 5 bases and J by 2 bases; unmatched bases: 5. The length of the CDR3 is 14 residues. Germline loops: CDR1 WNHNN, CDR2 SYGVQD (reference sequence).

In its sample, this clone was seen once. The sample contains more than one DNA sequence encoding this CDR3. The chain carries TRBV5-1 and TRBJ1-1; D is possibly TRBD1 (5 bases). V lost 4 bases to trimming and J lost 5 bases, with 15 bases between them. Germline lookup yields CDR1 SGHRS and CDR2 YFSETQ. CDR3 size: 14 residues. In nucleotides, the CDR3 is TGCGCCAGCAGCGGGGGGACGGTGGGGACTGAAGCTTTCTTT. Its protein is CASSGGTVGTEAFF.

In DNA form, the CDR3 reads TGCGCCAGCAGCCAAGATGTGGGGTCAGGGGGCAACTATGGCTACACCTTC. It is translated as CASSQDVGSGGNYGYTF. The V and J genes are TRBV4-1 and TRBJ1-2; 8 nucleotides align to TRBD1. V lost 0 bases, J lost 2 bases, and 8 bases stayed unmatched. The CDR3 totals 17 residues. Germline-derived CDR1 and CDR2 are MGHRA and YSYEKL.

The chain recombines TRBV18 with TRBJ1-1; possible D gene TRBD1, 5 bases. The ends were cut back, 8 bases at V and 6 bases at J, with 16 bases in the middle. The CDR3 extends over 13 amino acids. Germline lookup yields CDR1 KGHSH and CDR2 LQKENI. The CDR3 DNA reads TGTGCCAGCGCAAGGGAGCGGGGGGCTGAAGCTTTCTTT. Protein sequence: CASARERGAEAFF.

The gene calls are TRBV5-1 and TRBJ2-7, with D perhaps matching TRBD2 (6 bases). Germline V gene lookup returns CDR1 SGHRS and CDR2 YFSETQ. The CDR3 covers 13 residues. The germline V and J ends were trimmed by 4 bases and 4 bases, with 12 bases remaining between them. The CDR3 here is CASSRTGVYEQYF. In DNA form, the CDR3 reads TGCGCCAGCAGCCGGACGGGGGTTTACGAGCAGTACTTC.

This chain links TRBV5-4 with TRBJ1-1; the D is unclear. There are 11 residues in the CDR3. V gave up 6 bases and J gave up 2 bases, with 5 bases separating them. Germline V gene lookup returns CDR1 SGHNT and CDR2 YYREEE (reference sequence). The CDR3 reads CASIYNTEAFF. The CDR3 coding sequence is TGTGCCAGCATCTATAACACTGAAGCTTTCTTT. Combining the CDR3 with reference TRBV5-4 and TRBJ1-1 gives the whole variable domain ETGVTQSPTHLIKTRGQQVTLRCSSQSGHNTVSWYQQALGQGPQFIFQYYREEENGRGNFPPRFSGLQFPNYSSELNVNALELDDSALYLCASIYNTEAFFGQGTRLTVV.

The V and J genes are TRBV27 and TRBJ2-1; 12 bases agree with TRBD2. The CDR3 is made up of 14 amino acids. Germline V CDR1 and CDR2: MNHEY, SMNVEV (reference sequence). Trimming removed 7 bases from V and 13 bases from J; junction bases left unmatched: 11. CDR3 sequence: CASTPASGGAGQFF. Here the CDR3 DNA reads TGTGCCAGCACTCCGGCTAGCGGGGGGGCGGGACAGTTCTTC.

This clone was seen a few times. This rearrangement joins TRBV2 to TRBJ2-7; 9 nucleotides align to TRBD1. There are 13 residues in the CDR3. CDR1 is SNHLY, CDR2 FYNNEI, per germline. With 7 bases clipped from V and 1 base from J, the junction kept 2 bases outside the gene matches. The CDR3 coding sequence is TGTGCCAGCAATGGACAGGGGTCCTACGAGCAGTACTTC. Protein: CASNGQGSYEQYF.

CDR3 amino acids: CASSLGGLQETQYF. The CDR3 DNA sequence: TGTGCCAGCAGCTTGGGGGGGCTACAAGAGACCCAGTACTTC. This chain links TRBV13 with TRBJ2-5, with a possible D match to TRBD2 (7 bases). Germline loops: CDR1 PRHDT, CDR2 FYEKMQ (reference sequence). The length of the CDR3 is 14 residues. Trimming shortened V by 3 bases and J by 2 bases, and 10 bases separated the two germline ends.

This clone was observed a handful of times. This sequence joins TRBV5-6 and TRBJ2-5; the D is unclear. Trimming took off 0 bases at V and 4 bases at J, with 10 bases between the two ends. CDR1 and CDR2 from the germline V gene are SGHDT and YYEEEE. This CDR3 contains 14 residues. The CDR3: CASSLVLLVETQYF. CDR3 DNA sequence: TGTGCCAGCAGCTTGGTCCTACTTGTAGAGACCCAGTACTTC.

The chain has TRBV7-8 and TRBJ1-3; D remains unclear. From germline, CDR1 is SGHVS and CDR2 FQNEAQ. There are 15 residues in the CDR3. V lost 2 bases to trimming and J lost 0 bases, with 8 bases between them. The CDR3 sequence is CASSLYSFSGNTIYF. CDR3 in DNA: TGTGCCAGCAGCTTATACTCGTTCTCTGGAAACACCATATATTTT.